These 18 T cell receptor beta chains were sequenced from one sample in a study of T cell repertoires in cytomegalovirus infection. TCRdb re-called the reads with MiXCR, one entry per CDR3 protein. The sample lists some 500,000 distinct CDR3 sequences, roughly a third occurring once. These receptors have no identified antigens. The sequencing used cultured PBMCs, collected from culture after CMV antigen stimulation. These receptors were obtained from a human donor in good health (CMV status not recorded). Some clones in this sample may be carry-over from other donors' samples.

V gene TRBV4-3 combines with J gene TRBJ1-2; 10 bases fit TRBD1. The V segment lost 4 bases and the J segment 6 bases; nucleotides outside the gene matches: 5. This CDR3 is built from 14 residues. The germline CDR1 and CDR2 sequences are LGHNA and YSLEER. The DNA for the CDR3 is TGCGCCAGCAGCCGGAGACAGGGGGCCAATGGCTACACCTTC. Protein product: CASSRRQGANGYTF.

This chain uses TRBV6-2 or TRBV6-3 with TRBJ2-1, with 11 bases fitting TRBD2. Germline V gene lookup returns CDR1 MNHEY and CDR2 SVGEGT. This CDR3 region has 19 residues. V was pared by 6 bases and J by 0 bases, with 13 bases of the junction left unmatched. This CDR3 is CASSASGLAEQSSYNEQFF. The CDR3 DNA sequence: TGTGCCAGCAGCGCCTCGGGACTAGCGGAACAGAGCTCCTACAATGAGCAGTTCTTC.

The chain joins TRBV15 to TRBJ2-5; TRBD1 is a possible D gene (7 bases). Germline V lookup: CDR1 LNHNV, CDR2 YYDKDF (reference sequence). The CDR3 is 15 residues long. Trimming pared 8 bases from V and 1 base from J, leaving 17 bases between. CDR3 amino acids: CATSGGGGTQETQYF. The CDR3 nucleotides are TGTGCCACCTCAGGGGGAGGCGGAACCCAAGAGACCCAGTACTTC. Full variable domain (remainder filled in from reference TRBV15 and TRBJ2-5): DAMVIQNPRYQVTQFGKPVTLSCSQTLNHNVMYWYQQKSSQAPKLLFHYYDKDFNNEADTPDNFQSRRPNTSFCFLDIRSPGLGDTAMYLCATSGGGGTQETQYFGPGTRLLVL.

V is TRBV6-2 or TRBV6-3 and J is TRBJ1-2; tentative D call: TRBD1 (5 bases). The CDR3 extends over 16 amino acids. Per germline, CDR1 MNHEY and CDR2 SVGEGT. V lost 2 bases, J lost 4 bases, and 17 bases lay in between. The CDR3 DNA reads TGTGCCAGCAGTTACCTCAGGATGGGACGGAGCTATGGCTACACCTTC. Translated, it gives CASSYLRMGRSYGYTF.

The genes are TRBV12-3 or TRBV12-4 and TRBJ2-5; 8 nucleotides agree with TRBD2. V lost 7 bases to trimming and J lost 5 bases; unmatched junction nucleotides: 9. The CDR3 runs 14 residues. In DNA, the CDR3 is TGTGCCAGCAACTCGGGGGGGGTGGGTGAGACCCAGTACTTC. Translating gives CASNSGGVGETQYF.

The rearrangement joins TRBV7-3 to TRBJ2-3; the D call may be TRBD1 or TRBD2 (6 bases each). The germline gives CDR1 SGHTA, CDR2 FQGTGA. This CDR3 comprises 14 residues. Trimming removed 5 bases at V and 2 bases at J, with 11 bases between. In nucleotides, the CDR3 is TGTGCCAGCAGCCCAAGGGGGGCCACAGATACGCAGTATTTT. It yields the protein CASSPRGATDTQYF.

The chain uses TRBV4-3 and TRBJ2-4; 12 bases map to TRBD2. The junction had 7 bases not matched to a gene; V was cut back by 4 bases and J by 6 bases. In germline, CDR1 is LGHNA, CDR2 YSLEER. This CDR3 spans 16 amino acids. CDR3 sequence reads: CASSPRLAGVRNIQYF. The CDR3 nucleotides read TGCGCCAGCAGCCCACGACTAGCGGGAGTTAGAAACATTCAGTACTTC.

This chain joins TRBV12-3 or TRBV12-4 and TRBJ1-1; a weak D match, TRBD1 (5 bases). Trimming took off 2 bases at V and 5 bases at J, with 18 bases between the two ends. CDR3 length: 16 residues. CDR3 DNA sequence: TGTGCCAGCAGTTTAAAGGTGGGAGGGTGGGGGACTGAAGCTTTCTTT. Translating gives CASSLKVGGWGTEAFF.

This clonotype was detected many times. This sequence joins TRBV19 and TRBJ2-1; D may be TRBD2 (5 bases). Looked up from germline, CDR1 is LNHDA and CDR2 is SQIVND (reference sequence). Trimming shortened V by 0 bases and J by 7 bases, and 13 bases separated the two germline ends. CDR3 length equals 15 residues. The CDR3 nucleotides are TGTGCCAGTAGTATAGATGGGAACCCGGGGAATGAGCAGTTCTTC. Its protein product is CASSIDGNPGNEQFF.

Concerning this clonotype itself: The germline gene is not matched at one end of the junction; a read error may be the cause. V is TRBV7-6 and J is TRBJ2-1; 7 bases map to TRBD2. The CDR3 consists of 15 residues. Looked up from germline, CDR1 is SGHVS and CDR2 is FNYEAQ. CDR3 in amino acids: CASSPWGGTYNEQFF. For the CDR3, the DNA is TGTGCTAGCAGCCCGTGGGGAGGGACCTACAATGAGCAGTTCTTC.

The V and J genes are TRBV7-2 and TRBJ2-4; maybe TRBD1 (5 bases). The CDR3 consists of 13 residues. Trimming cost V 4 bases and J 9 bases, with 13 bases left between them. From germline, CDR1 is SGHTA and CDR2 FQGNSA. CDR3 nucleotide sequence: TGTGCCAGCAGCTCGTGGACACTTGGCATTCAGTACTTC. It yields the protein CASSSWTLGIQYF.

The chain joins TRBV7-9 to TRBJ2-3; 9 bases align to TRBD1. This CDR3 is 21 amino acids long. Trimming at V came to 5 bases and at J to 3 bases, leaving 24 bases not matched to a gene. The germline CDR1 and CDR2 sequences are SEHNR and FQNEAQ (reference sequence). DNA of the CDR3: TGTGCCAGCAGCCCCAACCTCAAACTGACTAGACAGGGGGGCCTAACAGATACGCAGTATTTT. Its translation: CASSPNLKLTRQGGLTDTQYF.

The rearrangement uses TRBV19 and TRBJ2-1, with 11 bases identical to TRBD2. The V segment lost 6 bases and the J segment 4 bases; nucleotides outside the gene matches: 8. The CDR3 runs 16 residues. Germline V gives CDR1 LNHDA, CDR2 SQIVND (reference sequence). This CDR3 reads CASRDRGTSGYNEQFF. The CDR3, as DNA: TGTGCCAGTAGAGATCGCGGGACTAGCGGTTACAATGAGCAGTTCTTC. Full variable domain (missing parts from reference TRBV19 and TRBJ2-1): DGGITQSPKYLFRKEGQNVTLSCEQNLNHDAMYWYRQDPGQGLRLIYYSQIVNDFQKGDIAEGYSVSREKKESFPLTVTSAQKNPTAFYLCASRDRGTSGYNEQFFGPGTRLTVL.

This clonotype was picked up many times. CDR3 amino acids: CASSLLSSTDTQYF. CDR3 bases: TGTGCCAGCAGCTTACTTTCCAGCACAGATACGCAGTATTTT. V usage is TRBV7-2 and J usage is TRBJ2-3; D unclear. Germline V gives CDR1 SGHTA, CDR2 FQGNSA. The V gene lost 2 bases and the J gene lost 0 bases, with 6 bases spanning the gap. The CDR3 consists of 14 residues.

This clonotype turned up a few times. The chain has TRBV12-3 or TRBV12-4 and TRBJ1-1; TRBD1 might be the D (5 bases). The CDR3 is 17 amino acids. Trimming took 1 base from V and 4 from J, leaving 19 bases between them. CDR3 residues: CASSLVQGSAGSTEAFF. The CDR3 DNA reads TGTGCCAGCAGTTTAGTGCAGGGCTCTGCCGGGTCCACTGAAGCTTTCTTT.

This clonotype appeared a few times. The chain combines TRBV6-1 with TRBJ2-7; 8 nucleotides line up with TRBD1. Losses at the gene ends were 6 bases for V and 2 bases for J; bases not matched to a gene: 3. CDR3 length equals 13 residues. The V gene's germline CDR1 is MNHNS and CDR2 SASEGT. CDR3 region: CASSGTGTYEQYF. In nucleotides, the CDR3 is TGTGCCAGCAGCGGGACAGGAACCTACGAGCAGTACTTC.

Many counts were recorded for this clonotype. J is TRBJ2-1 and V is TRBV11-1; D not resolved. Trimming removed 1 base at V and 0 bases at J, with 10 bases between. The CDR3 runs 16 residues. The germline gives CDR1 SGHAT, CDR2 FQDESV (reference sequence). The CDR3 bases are TGTGCCAGCAGCTTAGGTCTACTGAGCTCCTACAATGAGCAGTTCTTC. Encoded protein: CASSLGLLSSYNEQFF.

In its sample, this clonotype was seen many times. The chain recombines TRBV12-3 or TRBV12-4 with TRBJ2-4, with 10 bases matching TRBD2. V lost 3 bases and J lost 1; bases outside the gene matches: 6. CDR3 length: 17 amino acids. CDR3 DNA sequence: TGTGCCAGCAGTTTGGCTAGCGGGAGTGTGGCCAAAAACATTCAGTACTTC. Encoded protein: CASSLASGSVAKNIQYF.